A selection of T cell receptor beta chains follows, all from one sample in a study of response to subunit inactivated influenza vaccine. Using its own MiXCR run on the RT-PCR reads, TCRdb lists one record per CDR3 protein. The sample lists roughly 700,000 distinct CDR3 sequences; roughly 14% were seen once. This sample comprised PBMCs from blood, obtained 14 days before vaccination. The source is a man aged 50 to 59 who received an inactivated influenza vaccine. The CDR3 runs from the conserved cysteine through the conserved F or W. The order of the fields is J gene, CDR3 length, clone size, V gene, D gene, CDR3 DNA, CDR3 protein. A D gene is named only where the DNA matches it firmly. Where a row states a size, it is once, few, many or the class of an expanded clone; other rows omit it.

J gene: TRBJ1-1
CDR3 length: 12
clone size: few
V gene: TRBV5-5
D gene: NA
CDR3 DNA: TGTGCCAGCAGCGGCTTTCTCACTGAAGCTTTCTTT
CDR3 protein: CASSGFLTEAFF

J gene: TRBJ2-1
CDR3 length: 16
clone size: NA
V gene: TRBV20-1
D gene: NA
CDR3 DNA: TGCAGTGCTCTAAATCGGGGGGCCAGCTCCTACAATGAGCAGTTCTTC
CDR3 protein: CSALNRGASSYNEQFF

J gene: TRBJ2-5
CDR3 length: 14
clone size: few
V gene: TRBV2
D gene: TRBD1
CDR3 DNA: TGTGCCAGCAAAAGTGAGACAGGGAAAGAGACCCAGTACTTC
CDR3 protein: CASKSETGKETQYF

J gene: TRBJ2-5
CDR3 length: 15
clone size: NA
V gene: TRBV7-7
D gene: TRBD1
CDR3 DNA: TGTGCCAGCAGCAAAGGGACAGGGAGGAAGGAGACCCACTACTTC
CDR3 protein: CASSKGTGRKETHYF

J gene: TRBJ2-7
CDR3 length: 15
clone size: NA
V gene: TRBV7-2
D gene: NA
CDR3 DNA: TGTGCCAGCAGCTTAGGGGGAGGACAGATCTACGAGCAGTACTTC
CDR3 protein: CASSLGGGQIYEQYF

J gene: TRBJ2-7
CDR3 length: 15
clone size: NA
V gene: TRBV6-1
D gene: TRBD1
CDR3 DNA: TGTGCCAGCAGTGCGGGGACAGGGGGAGGCCACGAGCAGTACTTC
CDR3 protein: CASSAGTGGGHEQYF

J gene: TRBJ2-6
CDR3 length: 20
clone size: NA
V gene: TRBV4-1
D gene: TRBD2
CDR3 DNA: TGCGCCAGCAGCCAAGACGAGCGGGAGGGCCCTAACTCTGGGGCCAACGTCCTGACTTTC
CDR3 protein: CASSQDEREGPNSGANVLTF

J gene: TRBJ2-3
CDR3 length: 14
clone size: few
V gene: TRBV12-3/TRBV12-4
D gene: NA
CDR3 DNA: TGTGCCAGCAGTTTGTCCAGATACACAGATACGCAGTATTTT
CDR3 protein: CASSLSRYTDTQYF

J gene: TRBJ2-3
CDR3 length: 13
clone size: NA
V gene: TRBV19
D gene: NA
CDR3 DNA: TGTGCCAGTAGTAGCGGGGACACAGATACGCAGTATTTT
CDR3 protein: CASSSGDTDTQYF

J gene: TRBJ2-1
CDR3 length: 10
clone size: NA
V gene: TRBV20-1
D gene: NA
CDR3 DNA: TGCAGTGCTAAAACTTATGAGCAGTTCTTC
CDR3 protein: CSAKTYEQFF

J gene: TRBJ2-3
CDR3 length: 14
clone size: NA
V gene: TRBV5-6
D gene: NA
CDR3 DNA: TGTGCCAGCAGCTTGGACCCAACCACAGATACGCAGTATTTT
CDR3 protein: CASSLDPTTDTQYF

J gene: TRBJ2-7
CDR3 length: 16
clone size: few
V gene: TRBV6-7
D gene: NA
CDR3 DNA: TGTGCCAGCAGTTATAGAGATGTGGGGGTGGGCCACGAGCAGTACTTC
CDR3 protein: CASSYRDVGVGHEQYF

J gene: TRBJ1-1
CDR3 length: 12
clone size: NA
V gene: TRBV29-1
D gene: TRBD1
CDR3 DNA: TGCAGCGGAGGACAGGGTCACACTGAAGCTTTCTTT
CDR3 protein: CSGGQGHTEAFF

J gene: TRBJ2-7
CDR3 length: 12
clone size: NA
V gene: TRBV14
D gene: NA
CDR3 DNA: TGTGCCAGCAGCTACAGGTCCCACGAGCAGTACTTC
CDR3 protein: CASSYRSHEQYF

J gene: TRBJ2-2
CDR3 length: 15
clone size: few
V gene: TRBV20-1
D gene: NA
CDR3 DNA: TGCAGTGCTAAAAGGGGATCTACTCCCACCGGGGAGCTGTTTTTT
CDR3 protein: CSAKRGSTPTGELFF

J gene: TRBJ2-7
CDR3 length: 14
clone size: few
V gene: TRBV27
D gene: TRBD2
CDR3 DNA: TGTGCCAGCAAACCCAGCGGGAGTATCCACGAGCAGTACTTC
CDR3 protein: CASKPSGSIHEQYF

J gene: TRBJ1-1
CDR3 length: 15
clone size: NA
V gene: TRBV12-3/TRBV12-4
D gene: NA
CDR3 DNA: TGTGCCAGCAGATCGGGGCAGGGAGGGGTGACTGAAGCTTTCTTT
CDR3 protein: CASRSGQGGVTEAFF

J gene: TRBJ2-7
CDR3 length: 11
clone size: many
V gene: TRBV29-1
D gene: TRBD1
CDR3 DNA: TGCAGCGTGGGGACAGGGAACGAGCAGTACTTC
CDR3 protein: CSVGTGNEQYF

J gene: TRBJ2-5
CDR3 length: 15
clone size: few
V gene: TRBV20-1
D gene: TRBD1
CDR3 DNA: TGCAGTGCTACGCCGGGACAGGGGTACCAAGAGACCCAGTACTTC
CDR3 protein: CSATPGQGYQETQYF

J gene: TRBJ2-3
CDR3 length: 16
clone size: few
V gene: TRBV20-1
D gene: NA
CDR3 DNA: TGCAGTGCTAGAGAAATATCCACAGCTAGCACAGATACGCAGTATTTT
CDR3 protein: CSAREISTASTDTQYF

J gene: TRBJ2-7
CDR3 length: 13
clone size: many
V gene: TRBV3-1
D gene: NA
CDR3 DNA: TGTGCCAGCAGCCAAGTTGACGGGAACGAGCAGTACTTC
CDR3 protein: CASSQVDGNEQYF

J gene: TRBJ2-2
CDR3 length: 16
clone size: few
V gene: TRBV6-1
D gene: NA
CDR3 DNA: TGTGCCAGCGCTAGGGGATGGGGGCAGATAACCGGGGAGCTGTTTTTT
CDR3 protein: CASARGWGQITGELFF

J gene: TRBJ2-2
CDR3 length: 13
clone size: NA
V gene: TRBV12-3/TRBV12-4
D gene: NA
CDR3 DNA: TGTGCCAGCACCTTCTGGGGCGATGGGGAGCTGTTTTTT
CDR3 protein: CASTFWGDGELFF

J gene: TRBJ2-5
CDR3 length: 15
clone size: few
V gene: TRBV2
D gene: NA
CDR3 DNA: TGTGCCAGCAGTCTTGACAGCACCTCTGGGGAGACCCAGTACTTC
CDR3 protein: CASSLDSTSGETQYF

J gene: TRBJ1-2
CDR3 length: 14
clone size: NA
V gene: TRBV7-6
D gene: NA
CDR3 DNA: TGTGCCAGCAGCTTAGAAGTAGGGCAATATGGCTACACCTTC
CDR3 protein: CASSLEVGQYGYTF

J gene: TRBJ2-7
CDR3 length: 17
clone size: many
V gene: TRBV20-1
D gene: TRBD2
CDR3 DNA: TGCAGTGCTAGAGGCCCGGGGATGGCGGGAGGGCTGGGTGAGCAGTACTTC
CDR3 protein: CSARGPGMAGGLGEQYF

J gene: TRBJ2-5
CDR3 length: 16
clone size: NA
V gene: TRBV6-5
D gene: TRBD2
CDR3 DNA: TGTGCCAGCAGTTACCTTGCGGGACTAGCGGAAGAGACCCAGTACTTC
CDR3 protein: CASSYLAGLAEETQYF